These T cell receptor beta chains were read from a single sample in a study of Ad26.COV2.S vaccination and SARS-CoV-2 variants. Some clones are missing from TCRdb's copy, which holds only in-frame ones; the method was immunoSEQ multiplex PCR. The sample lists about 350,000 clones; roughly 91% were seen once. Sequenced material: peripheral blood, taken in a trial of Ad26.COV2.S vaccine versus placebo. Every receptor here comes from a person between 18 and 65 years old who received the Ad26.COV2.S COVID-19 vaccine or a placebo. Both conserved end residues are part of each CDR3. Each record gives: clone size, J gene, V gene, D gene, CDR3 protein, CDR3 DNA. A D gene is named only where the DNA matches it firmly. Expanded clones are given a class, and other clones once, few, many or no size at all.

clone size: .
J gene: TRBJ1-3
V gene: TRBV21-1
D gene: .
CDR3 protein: CASSNPRDRGFGNTIYF
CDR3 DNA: TGTGCCAGCAGCAACCCCCGGGACAGGGGGTTTGGAAACACCATATATTTT

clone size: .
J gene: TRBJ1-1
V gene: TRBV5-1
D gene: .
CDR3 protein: CASSLEVLGNTEAFF
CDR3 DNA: TGCGCCAGCAGCTTGGAAGTGTTAGGGAACACTGAAGCTTTCTTT

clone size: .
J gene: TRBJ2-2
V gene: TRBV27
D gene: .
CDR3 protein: CASSFIGSEGSGELFF
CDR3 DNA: TGTGCCAGCAGTTTCATAGGTAGCGAAGGCTCCGGGGAGCTGTTTTTT

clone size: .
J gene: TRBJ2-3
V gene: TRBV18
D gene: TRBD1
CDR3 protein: CASSTQQGAVGDTQYF
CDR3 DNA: TGTGCCAGCTCAACCCAACAGGGGGCGGTCGGAGATACGCAGTATTTT

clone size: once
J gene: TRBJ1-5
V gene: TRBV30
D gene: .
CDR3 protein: CAWSAHSNQPQHF
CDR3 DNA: TGTGCCTGGAGTGCCCATAGCAATCAGCCCCAGCATTTT

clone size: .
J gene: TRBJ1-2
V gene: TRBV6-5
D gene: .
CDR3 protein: CASTLGGRNGYTF
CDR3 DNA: TGTGCCAGCACCCTAGGCGGACGGAATGGCTACACCTTC

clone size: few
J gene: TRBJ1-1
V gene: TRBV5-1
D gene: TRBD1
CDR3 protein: CASSLETGKGTEAFF
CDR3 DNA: TGCGCCAGCAGCTTGGAGACAGGGAAAGGCACTGAAGCTTTCTTT

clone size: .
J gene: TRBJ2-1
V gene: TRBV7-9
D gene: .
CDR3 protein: CASSLALGVSYNEQFF
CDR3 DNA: TGTGCCAGCAGCTTAGCGTTAGGGGTTTCCTACAATGAGCAGTTCTTC

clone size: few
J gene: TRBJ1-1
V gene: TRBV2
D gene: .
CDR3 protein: CASIIGRENTEAFF
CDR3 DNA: TGTGCCAGCATTATCGGACGGGAGAACACTGAAGCTTTCTTT

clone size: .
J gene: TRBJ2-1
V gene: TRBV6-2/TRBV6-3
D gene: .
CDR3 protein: CASSYLDEQFF
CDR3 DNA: TGTGCCAGCAGTTACCTGGATGAGCAGTTCTTC

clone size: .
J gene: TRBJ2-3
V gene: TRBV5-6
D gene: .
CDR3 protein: CASSWGGVDTQYF
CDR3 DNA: TGTGCCAGCAGCTGGGGTGGGGTTGATACGCAGTATTTT

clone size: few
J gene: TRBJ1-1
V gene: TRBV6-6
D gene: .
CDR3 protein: CASEGDTTEAFF
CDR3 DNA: TGTGCCAGCGAAGGGGACACCACTGAAGCTTTCTTT

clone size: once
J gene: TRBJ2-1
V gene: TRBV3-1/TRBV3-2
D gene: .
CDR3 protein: CASSQGLNNEQFF
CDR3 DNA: TGTGCCAGCAGCCAAGGGCTAAACAATGAGCAGTTCTTC

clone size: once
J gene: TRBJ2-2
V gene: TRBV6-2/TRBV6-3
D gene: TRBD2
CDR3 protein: CASSYAVGAASGNTGELFF
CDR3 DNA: TGTGCCAGCAGTTACGCCGTCGGGGCGGCTAGCGGAAACACCGGGGAGCTGTTTTTT

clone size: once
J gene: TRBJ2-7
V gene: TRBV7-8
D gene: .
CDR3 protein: CASSLGSGSYEQYF
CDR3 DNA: TGTGCCAGCAGCTTGGGGTCGGGGTCCTACGAGCAGTACTTC

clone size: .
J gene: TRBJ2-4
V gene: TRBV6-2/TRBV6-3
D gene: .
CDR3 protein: CASSRPGTGGSKNIQYF
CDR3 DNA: TGTGCCAGCAGTCGGCCGGGAACCGGCGGTTCCAAAAACATTCAGTACTTC

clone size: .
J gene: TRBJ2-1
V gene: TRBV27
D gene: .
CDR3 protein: CASSLSQGFNEQFF
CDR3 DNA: TGTGCCAGCAGTTTATCCCAGGGTTTCAATGAGCAGTTCTTC

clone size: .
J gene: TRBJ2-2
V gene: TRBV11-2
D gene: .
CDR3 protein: CASSLGFWDASNTGELFF
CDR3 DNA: TGTGCCAGCAGCTTAGGATTCTGGGACGCTTCGAACACCGGGGAGCTGTTTTTT

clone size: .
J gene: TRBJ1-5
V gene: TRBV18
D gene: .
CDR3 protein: CASSPRQDTSNQPQHF
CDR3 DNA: TGTGCCAGCTCACCACGGCAGGATACAAGCAATCAGCCCCAGCATTTT

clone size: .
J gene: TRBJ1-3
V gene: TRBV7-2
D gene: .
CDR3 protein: CASSPGLGNTIYF
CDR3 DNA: TGTGCCAGCAGCCCAGGGTTAGGTAACACCATATATTTT

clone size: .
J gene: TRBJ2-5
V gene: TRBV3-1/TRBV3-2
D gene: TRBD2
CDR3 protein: CASSQSAGAETQYF
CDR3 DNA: TGTGCCAGCAGCCAATCGGCGGGAGCGGAGACCCAGTACTTC